This T cell receptor beta chain was identified during a study of cytomegalovirus exposure and HLA in healthy donors. For this clone: Its antigen is not identified.

Study-wide points: In vitro work confirmed that a few CMV-associated chains recognize CMV antigens. Usually a TCR sequence was rare, but some public TCRs were found in many donors. In terms of immune exposure information, only CMV serostatus was available.

The PCR employed 60 Vbeta primers together with 13 Jbeta primers. Sequencing was performed with immunoSEQ multiplex PCR; in TCRdb, only in-frame clones are kept and a portion is missing. The record lists 100,000 to 150,000 clones, of which the ten most abundant hold more than 1.5%. The junction had 9 bases not matched to a gene; V was cut back by 0 bases and J by 6 bases. Germline V CDR1 and CDR2: LNHDA, SQIVND (reference sequence). This CDR3 contains 17 residues. This chain links TRBV19 with TRBJ2-7; 12 nucleotides line up with TRBD2. The sequence was collected from a woman between 35 and 50 years old in good health and CMV-seropositive. The sequencing sample was made of PBMCs. CDR3 DNA: TGTGCCAGTAGTATAGACAGGACTAGCGGGGCCTATCGCGAGCAGTACTTC. Its translation is CASSIDRTSGAYREQYF.